The present entry profiles one T cell receptor (beta chain) with its context. 60 Vbeta and 13 Jbeta primers were used in PCR. Sequencing used immunoSEQ multiplex PCR; TCRdb keeps in-frame clones, though not all of them. This repertoire shows 40,000 to 60,000 clones, approximately 70% found once; its top ten account for around a tenth. The CDR3 is 14 residues long. The germline gives CDR1 SNHLY, CDR2 FYNNEI. J was trimmed by 1 base and V by 7 bases; bases with no gene match: 5. These data come from a study of cytomegalovirus exposure and HLA in healthy donors. The chain links TRBV2 to TRBJ1-1, with 8 bases matching TRBD1. The sequenced sample consisted of PBMCs. The sequence derives from a woman in her 50s in good health and CMV-seronegative. CDR3 amino acids: CASIATGGNTEAFF. CDR3 sequence (DNA): TGTGCCAGCATCGCCACAGGGGGGAACACTGAAGCTTTCTTT.